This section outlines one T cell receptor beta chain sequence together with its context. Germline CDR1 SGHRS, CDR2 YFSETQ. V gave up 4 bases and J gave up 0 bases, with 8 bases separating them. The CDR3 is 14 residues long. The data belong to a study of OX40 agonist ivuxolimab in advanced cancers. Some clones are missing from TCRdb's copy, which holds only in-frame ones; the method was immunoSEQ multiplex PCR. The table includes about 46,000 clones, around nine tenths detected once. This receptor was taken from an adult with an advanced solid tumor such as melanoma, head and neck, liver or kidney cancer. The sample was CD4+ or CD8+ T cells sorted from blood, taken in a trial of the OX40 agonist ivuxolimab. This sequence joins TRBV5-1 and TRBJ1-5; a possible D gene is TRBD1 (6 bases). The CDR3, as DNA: TGCGCCAGCAGCAAGGACAGTAGCAATCAGCCCCAGCATTTT. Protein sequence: CASSKDSSNQPQHF.